This note documents a single TCR beta chain sequence. The target antigen is unknown. This entry comes from a study of metastatic and nonmetastatic thyroid tumors. In the study overall: Where malignant and benign thyroid patients were concerned, repertoires were compared across blood and tumor or nodule tissue. Study-wide results and limits: Benign nodules reportedly had significantly lower TCR beta diversity than malignant thyroid tumors in blood and tumor.

Per the original methods: Between-group CDR3 differences, defined by clinicopathological status, yielded a distant-metastasis classifier for papillary thyroid cancer. From the PCR reads, TCRdb re-called clones with MiXCR. These V and J calls originate from TCRdb's pipeline instead of the authors' own analysis. The data show some 41,000 clones, less than 3.5% seen once. Not a single patient had been given any form of treatment at any point before undergoing thyroid surgery. The germline CDR1 and CDR2 sequences are SGHRS and YFSETQ. V lost 3 bases to trimming and J lost 0 bases; unmatched junction nucleotides: 5. The length of the CDR3 is 17 residues.

This sequence originates from a female donor with papillary thyroid cancer or a benign thyroid nodule (not recorded which). Some clones in this sample may be carry-over from other donors' samples. The rearrangement links TRBV5-1 to TRBJ2-6; 8 bases align to TRBD1. The specimen sequenced was blood. The CDR3 DNA reads TGCGCCAGCAGCTCGGACAGGGCCATCTCTGGGGCCAACGTCCTGACTTTC. Translated: CASSSDRAISGANVLTF. Filled out from reference TRBV5-1 and TRBJ2-6, the complete variable domain reads KAGVTQTPRYLIKTRGQQVTLSCSPISGHRSVSWYQQTPGQGLQFLFEYFSETQRNKGNFPGRFSGRQFSNSRSEMNVSTLELGDSALYLCASSSDRAISGANVLTFGAGSRLTVL.